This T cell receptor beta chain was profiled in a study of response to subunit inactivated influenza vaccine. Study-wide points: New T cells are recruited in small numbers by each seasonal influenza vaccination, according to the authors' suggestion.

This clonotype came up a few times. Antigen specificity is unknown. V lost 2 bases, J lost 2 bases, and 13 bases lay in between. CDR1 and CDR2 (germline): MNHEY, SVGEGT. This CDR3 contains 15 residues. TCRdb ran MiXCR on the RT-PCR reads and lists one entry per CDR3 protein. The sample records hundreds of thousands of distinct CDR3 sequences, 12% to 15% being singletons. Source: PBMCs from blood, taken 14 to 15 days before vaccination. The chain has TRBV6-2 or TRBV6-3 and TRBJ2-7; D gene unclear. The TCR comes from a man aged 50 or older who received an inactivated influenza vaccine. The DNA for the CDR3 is TGTGCCAGCAGTTACCGGCCGCTGATTGCCTACGAGCAGTACTTC. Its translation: CASSYRPLIAYEQYF.